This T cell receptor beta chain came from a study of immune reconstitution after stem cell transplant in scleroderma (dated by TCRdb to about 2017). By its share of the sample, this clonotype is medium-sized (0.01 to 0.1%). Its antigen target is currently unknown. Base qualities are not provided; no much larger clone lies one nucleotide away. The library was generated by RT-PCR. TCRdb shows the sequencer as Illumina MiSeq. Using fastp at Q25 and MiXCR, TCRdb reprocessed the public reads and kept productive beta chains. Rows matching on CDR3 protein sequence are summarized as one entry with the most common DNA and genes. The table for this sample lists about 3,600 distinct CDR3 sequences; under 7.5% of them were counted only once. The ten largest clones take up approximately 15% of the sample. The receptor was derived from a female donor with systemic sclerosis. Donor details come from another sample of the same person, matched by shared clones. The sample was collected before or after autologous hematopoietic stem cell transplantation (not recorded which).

The CDR3 in this case is CASSQWDTEETQYF. The nucleotide sequence is TGTGCCAGCAGCCAATGGGACACCGAAGAGACCCAGTACTTC. Recombination linked TRBV3-1 to TRBJ2-5; TRBD1 is perhaps the D gene, given 6 matching bases. The germline V gene (reference sequence) yields LGHDT for CDR1 and YNNKEL for CDR2. Cut back by 2 bases and 3 bases, the V and J ends lie 10 bases apart. From the cysteine up to the phenylalanine, the CDR3 has a length of 14 residues. This entry keeps only the CDR3 DNA: 42 bases, framed from base 1.